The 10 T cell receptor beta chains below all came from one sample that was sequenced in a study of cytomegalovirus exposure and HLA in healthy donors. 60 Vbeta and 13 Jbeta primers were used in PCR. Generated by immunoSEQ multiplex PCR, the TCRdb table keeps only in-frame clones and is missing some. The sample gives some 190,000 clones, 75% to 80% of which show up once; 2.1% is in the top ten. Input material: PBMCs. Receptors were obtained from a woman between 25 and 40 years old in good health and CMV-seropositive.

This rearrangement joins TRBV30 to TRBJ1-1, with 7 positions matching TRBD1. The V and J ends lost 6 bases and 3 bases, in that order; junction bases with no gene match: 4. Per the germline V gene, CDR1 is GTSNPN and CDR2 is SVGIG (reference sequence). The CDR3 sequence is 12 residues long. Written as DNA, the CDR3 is TGTGCCTGTGACAGGGCCTACACTGAAGCTTTCTTT. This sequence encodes CACDRAYTEAFF.

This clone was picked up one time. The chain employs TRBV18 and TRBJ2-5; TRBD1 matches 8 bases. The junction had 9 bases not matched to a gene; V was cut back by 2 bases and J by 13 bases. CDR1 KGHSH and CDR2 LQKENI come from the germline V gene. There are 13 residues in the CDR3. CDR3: CASSPGTGRDPYF. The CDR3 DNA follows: TGTGCCAGCTCACCAGGGACAGGCAGGGACCCGTACTTC.

CDR3 residues: CASSVKTGLAYNEQFF. The CDR3 DNA reads as TGTGCCAGCAGCGTAAAGACAGGGTTAGCCTACAATGAGCAGTTCTTC. J is TRBJ2-1 and V is TRBV9, with 7 bases identical to TRBD1. The germline gives CDR1 SGDLS, CDR2 YYNGEE. Trimming took 1 base from V and 2 from J; bases not matched to a gene: 6. The CDR3 sequence is 16 residues long. The variable domain in full, completed from reference TRBV9 and TRBJ2-1, reads DSGVTQTPKHLITATGQRVTLRCSPRSGDLSVYWYQQSLDQGLQFLIQYYNGEERAKGNILERFSAQQFPDLHSELNLSSLELGDSALYFCASSVKTGLAYNEQFFGPGTRLTVL.

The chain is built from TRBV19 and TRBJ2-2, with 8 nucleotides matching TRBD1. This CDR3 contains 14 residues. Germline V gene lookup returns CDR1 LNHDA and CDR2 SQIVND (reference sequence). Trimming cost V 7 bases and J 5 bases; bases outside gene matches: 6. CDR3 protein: CASKMDRVTGELFF. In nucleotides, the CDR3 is TGTGCCAGTAAAATGGACAGGGTGACCGGGGAGCTGTTTTTT.

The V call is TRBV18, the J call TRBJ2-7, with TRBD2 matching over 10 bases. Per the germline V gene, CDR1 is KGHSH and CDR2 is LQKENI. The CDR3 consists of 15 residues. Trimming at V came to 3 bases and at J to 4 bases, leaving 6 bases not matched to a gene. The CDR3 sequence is CASSPSGTSVYEQYF. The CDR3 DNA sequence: TGTGCCAGCTCACCGTCCGGGACTAGCGTGTACGAGCAGTACTTC.

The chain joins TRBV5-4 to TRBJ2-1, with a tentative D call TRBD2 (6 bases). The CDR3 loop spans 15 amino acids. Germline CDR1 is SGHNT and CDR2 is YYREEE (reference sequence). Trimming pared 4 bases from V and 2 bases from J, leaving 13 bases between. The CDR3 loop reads CASSHLRTTYNEQFF. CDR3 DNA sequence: TGTGCCAGCAGCCACTTAAGGACTACCTACAATGAGCAGTTCTTC. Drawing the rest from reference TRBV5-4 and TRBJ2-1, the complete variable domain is ETGVTQSPTHLIKTRGQQVTLRCSSQSGHNTVSWYQQALGQGPQFIFQYYREEENGRGNFPPRFSGLQFPNYSSELNVNALELDDSALYLCASSHLRTTYNEQFFGPGTRLTVL.

The CDR3 sequence is CASSYGLAGETQYF. The DNA of the CDR3 is TGTGCCAGCAGCTACGGACTAGCGGGAGAGACCCAGTACTTC. The chain employs TRBV7-2 and TRBJ2-5, with 11 bases lining up with TRBD2. Germline assignment: CDR1 SGHTA and CDR2 FQGNSA. The trim removed 4 bases at V and 4 bases at J, leaving 2 bases unmatched. CDR3 length: 14 residues.

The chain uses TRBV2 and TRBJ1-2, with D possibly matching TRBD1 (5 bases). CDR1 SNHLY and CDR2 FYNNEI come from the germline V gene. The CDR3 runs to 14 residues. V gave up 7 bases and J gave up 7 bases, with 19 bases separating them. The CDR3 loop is CASIKGRDSPGYTF. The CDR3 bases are TGTGCCAGCATCAAGGGCAGGGACTCCCCTGGCTACACCTTC.

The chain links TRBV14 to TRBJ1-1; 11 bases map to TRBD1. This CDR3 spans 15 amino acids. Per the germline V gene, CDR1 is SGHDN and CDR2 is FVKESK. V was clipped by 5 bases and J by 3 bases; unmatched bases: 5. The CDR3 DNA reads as TGTGCCAGCAGCTCTTGGACAGGGGGCGACACTGAAGCTTTCTTT. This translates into CASSSWTGGDTEAFF.

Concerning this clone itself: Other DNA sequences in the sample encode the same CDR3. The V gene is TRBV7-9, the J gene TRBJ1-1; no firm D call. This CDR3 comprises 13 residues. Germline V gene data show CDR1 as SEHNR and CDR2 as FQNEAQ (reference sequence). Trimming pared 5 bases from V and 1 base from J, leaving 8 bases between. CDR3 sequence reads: CASSLRGNTEAFF. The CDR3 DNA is TGTGCCAGCAGCCTTCGGGGGAACACTGAAGCTTTCTTT.